These 10 T cell receptor beta chains were all obtained from the same sample, sequenced in a study of blood T cell repertoires in COVID-19. The method was immunoSEQ multiplex PCR; TCRdb's version includes in-frame clones alone and lacks a portion of them. This table holds over 200,000 clones, approximately 91% found once. Material for sequencing was PBMCs or T cells enriched from blood (not recorded which). The receptor source for this set is a human donor in a cohort exposed to, infected with or recovered from COVID-19 (not recorded which). The donor label of this sample is uncertain.

This chain joins TRBV7-9 and TRBJ2-7; 7 bases are a match to TRBD1. CDR1 is SEHNR, CDR2 FQNEAQ, per germline (reference sequence). With 7 bases clipped from V and 7 bases from J, the junction kept 10 bases outside the gene matches. The CDR3 spans 13 residues. The CDR3, as DNA: TGTGCCAGCACCTACAGGGGAGTAAGGGAGCAGTACTTC. Encoded protein: CASTYRGVREQYF.

V usage is TRBV7-2 and J usage is TRBJ1-2; 8 positions match TRBD1. The germline CDR1 and CDR2 sequences are SGHTA and FQGNSA. The CDR3 has 15 amino acids. The J segment lost 7 bases and the V segment lost 1 base, leaving 8 bases of the junction unmatched. This CDR3 reads CASSLEVPGGGGYTF. The CDR3 DNA sequence: TGTGCCAGCAGCTTAGAAGTTCCAGGGGGCGGTGGCTACACCTTC.

V and J are TRBV12-3 or TRBV12-4 and TRBJ2-3; D is perhaps TRBD1 (5 bases). The V and J ends lost 7 bases and 4 bases respectively, with 12 bases between them. The CDR3 is 13 amino acids. CDR3 amino acids: CASTVKGPDTQYF. The CDR3 DNA is TGTGCCAGCACCGTGAAGGGGCCAGATACGCAGTATTTT.

This chain joins TRBV5-1 and TRBJ2-7; D remains ambiguous. CDR1 is SGHRS, CDR2 YFSETQ, per germline. The germline V and J ends were trimmed by 9 bases and 5 bases, with 18 bases remaining between them. This CDR3 has 13 amino acids. The DNA for the CDR3 is TGCGCCAACCCAGACCAGGAAGGTCACGAGCAGTACTTC. Its translation is CANPDQEGHEQYF.

V is TRBV30 and J is TRBJ1-1; TRBD1 might be the D (5 bases). V dropped 0 bases and J dropped 11 bases, with 10 bases sitting between them. The CDR3 loop spans 11 amino acids. Germline V gene data show CDR1 as GTSNPN and CDR2 as SVGIG (reference sequence). CDR3 nucleotide sequence: TGTGCCTGGAGTGTACAGAAGGGGGCTTTCTTT. Amino acids: CAWSVQKGAFF. Full variable domain (outside the CDR3, taken from reference TRBV30 and TRBJ1-1): SQTIHQWPATLVQPVGSPLSLECTVEGTSNPNLYWYRQAAGRGLQLLFYSVGIGQISSEVPQNLSASRPQDRQFILSSKKLLLSDSGFYLCAWSVQKGAFFGQGTRLTVV.

This chain links TRBV20-1 with TRBJ1-6, with 9 bases fitting TRBD1. The CDR3 is made up of 14 amino acids. Germline assignment: CDR1 DFQATT and CDR2 SNEGSKA (reference sequence). J gave up 7 bases and V 3 bases, and 4 bases lay outside the gene matches. The CDR3 here is CSASTGTGNSPLHF. CDR3 DNA sequence: TGCAGTGCTAGTACCGGGACAGGGAATTCACCCCTCCACTTT.

The chain carries TRBV4-1 and TRBJ2-3; D perhaps matches TRBD2 (6 bases). Trimming stripped 2 bases from V and 1 base from J, with 13 bases between. CDR1 is MGHRA, CDR2 YSYEKL, per germline. The CDR3 contains 16 residues. The DNA for the CDR3 is TGCGCCAGCAGCCAAAAGTCGGGGGTAGGCACAGATACGCAGTATTTT. It translates to CASSQKSGVGTDTQYF.

This rearrangement joins TRBV30 to TRBJ2-5; TRBD2 might be the D (7 bases). The germline gives CDR1 GTSNPN, CDR2 SVGIG (reference sequence). This CDR3 region has 15 residues. Trimming stripped 0 bases from V and 0 bases from J, with 11 bases between. The CDR3: CAWSVGGGYQETQYF. The CDR3 DNA follows: TGTGCCTGGAGTGTAGGGGGGGGGTACCAAGAGACCCAGTACTTC.

The chain carries TRBV28 and TRBJ1-2; D gene unclear. Germline lookup yields CDR1 MDHEN and CDR2 SYDVKM. V dropped 7 bases and J dropped 2 bases, with 8 bases sitting between them. CDR3 size: 12 residues. DNA of the CDR3: TGTGCCAGCAAAGTAGTCAACTATGGCTACACCTTC. Amino acid sequence: CASKVVNYGYTF.

V usage is TRBV7-9 and J usage is TRBJ1-2; 9 bases agree with TRBD1. Trimming cost V 3 bases and J 10 bases; bases outside gene matches: 9. Germline CDR1 is SEHNR and CDR2 is FQNEAQ (reference sequence). The CDR3 loop spans 14 amino acids. The CDR3 sequence: CASSFTGQGSHYTF. The CDR3 DNA is TGTGCCAGCAGCTTTACGGGACAGGGTTCCCACTACACCTTC.